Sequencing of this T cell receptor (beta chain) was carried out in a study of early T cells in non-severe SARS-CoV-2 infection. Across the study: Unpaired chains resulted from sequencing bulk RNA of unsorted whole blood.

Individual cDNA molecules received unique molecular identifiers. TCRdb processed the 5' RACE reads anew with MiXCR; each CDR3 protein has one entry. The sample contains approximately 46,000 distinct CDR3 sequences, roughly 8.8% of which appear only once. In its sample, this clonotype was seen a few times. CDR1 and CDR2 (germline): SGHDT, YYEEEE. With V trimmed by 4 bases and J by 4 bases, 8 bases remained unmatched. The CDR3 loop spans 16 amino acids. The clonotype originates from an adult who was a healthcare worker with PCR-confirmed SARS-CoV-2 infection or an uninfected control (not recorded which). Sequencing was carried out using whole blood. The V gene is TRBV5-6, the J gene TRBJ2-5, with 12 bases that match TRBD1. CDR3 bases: TGTGCCAGCAGCCGCCCGGGGACAGGGGGCCTAGAGACCCAGTACTTC. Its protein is CASSRPGTGGLETQYF. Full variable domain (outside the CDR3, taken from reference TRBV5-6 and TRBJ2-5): DAGVTQSPTHLIKTRGQQVTLRCSPKSGHDTVSWYQQALGQGPQFIFQYYEEEERQRGNFPDRFSGHQFPNYSSELNVNALLLGDSALYLCASSRPGTGGLETQYFGPGTRLLVL.